This T cell receptor beta chain comes out of a study of vaccination and CD4 T cells after COVID-19. Turning to the study itself: Four females and six males made up the convalescents, with two Hispanic. It was a median approximately 92 days after diagnosis, with a range of 35 to 161, that post-COVID samples were drawn.

Germline V CDR1 and CDR2: SGHTA, FQGNSA. J lost 0 bases, V lost 3 bases, and 8 bases had no gene match. This CDR3 has 17 residues. Sequencing of the DNA from cultured CD4+ T cells was carried out with the Oncomine TCR Beta short-read assay. It was from cultured CD4+ T cells that genomic DNA was extracted. TCRdb redid the calling of the PCR reads with MiXCR, one entry per CDR3 protein. The table lists about 18,000 distinct CDR3 sequences, about 70% of them singletons, with around 5.1% in the top ten. As to this clonotype: Its antigen is currently unknown.

The treatment was: 10-day PBMC culture with coronavirus spike peptide pools or control peptides (ViraFEST assay). Positive PCR tests came between March and December 2020, ahead of the US Alpha, Beta and Delta variants. The source of this sequence is a human donor who had recovered from COVID-19. This chain uses TRBV7-2 with TRBJ1-3; 7 nucleotides align to TRBD1. Input material: CD4+ T cells from blood, cultured in vitro. The CDR3 spells CASSFTGTADSGNTIYF. Written as DNA, the CDR3 is TGTGCCAGCAGCTTCACCGGGACAGCAGACTCTGGAAACACCATATATTTT.